These T cell receptor beta chains were read from a single sample in a study of cytomegalovirus exposure and HLA in healthy donors. This table comes from immunoSEQ multiplex PCR, and its TCRdb copy is limited to in-frame clones, with some not included. Here the sample spans around 54,000 clones, 82% being singletons. The specimen was PBMCs. The receptors were gathered from a woman between 18 and 29 years old in good health and CMV-seronegative. CDR3s include the opening cysteine and the closing phenylalanine or tryptophan. A D gene is named only where the DNA matches it firmly. Clone size is given for some rows only: seen once, a few or many times, or a class if the clone is expanded.

TRBJ2-6,few,.,17,TRBV7-9,CASSLALARSGANVLTF,TGTGCCAGCAGCTTAGCGCTAGCCCGCTCTGGGGCCAACGTCCTGACTTTC
TRBJ2-2,.,TRBD2,16,TRBV9,CASSVGLAMNTGELFF,TGTGCCAGCAGCGTAGGACTAGCTATGAACACCGGGGAGCTGTTTTTT
TRBJ1-5,.,TRBD1,14,TRBV30,CAWSSGGTNQPQHF,TGTGCCTGGAGTTCAGGGGGTACCAATCAGCCCCAGCATTTT
TRBJ1-4,.,TRBD1,16,TRBV30,CAWTIPSETGGEKLFF,TGTGCCTGGACAATCCCATCCGAGACAGGGGGAGAAAAACTGTTTTTT
TRBJ2-7,once,TRBD1,14,TRBV28,CASISGQGASEQYF,TGTGCCAGCATCTCGGGACAGGGGGCGTCCGAGCAGTACTTC
TRBJ1-2,.,.,13,TRBV9,CASSVASSYGYTF,TGTGCCAGCAGCGTCGCCTCGAGCTATGGCTACACCTTC
TRBJ2-2,.,TRBD2,16,TRBV4-2,CASSQDPSGRAGELFF,TGTGCCAGCAGCCAAGACCCAAGCGGGAGGGCCGGGGAGCTGTTTTTT
TRBJ1-1,.,TRBD1,12,TRBV10-2,CASEGARAEAFF,TGCGCCAGCGAGGGGGCCAGGGCTGAAGCTTTCTTT
TRBJ1-2,.,.,13,TRBV28,CASTGGAYLGYTF,TGTGCCAGCACCGGCGGAGCCTACCTTGGCTACACCTTC
TRBJ2-7,.,.,12,TRBV25-1,CASSDWPGEQYF,TGTGCCAGCAGTGATTGGCCGGGCGAGCAGTACTTC
TRBJ2-1,.,.,13,TRBV6-6,CASSRVTHNEQFF,TGTGCCAGCAGCCGGGTTACACACAATGAGCAGTTCTTC
TRBJ1-1,.,.,13,TRBV9,CASSRRGNTEAFF,TGTGCCAGCAGTCGGAGGGGGAACACTGAAGCTTTCTTT
TRBJ2-1,.,.,13,TRBV10-3,CATGNAAYNEQFF,TGTGCCACAGGGAATGCAGCCTACAATGAGCAGTTCTTC
TRBJ2-1,.,TRBD2,15,TRBV6-5,CASSYVAGSGVGQFF,TGTGCCAGCAGTTACGTAGCGGGAAGTGGCGTGGGGCAGTTCTTC
TRBJ2-5,.,TRBD2,15,TRBV9,CASSVAPGLEETQYF,TGTGCCAGCAGCGTAGCCCCGGGACTAGAAGAGACCCAGTACTTC
TRBJ1-5,.,.,15,TRBV28,CASSLGGRAVTSQHF,TGTGCCAGCAGTTTGGGCGGCAGGGCGGTGACCTCCCAGCATTTT
TRBJ2-1,.,.,13,TRBV7-6,CASSSYRNNEQFF,TGTGCCAGCAGCTCCTACAGGAACAATGAGCAGTTCTTC
TRBJ1-4,once,.,14,TRBV5-4,CASSPTGPNEKLFF,TGTGCCAGCAGCCCGACAGGTCCTAATGAAAAACTGTTTTTT
TRBJ1-1,.,.,15,TRBV18,CASSPLGGGGTEAFF,TGTGCCAGCTCACCCCTAGGAGGGGGAGGGACTGAAGCTTTCTTT
TRBJ1-1,.,TRBD1,13,TRBV9,CASSEEDRGAAFF,TGTGCCAGCAGCGAGGAGGACAGGGGTGCAGCTTTCTTT
TRBJ1-2,.,.,13,TRBV14,CASSQQVPNGYTF,TGTGCCAGCAGCCAACAGGTGCCCAATGGCTACACCTTC
TRBJ2-3,.,.,14,TRBV28,CAIQRPREADTQYF,TGTGCCATCCAGAGGCCCAGAGAGGCAGATACGCAGTATTTT
TRBJ1-1,.,.,12,TRBV11-2,CASSNLNTEAFF,TGTGCCAGCAGCAACCTAAACACTGAAGCTTTCTTT
TRBJ2-2,few,.,14,TRBV19,CASSILQGGGELFF,TGTGCCAGTAGTATTCTCCAGGGAGGCGGGGAGCTGTTTTTT
TRBJ2-1,.,TRBD2,16,TRBV5-1,CASSLTTSGRGNEQFF,TGCGCCAGCAGCTTGACAACTAGCGGGAGGGGGAATGAGCAGTTCTTC
TRBJ2-7,.,.,14,TRBV18,CASSPLRYSDEQYF,TGTGCCAGCTCACCCCTCCGGTACTCCGACGAGCAGTACTTC
TRBJ1-1,.,.,14,TRBV6-6,CASTLRREGTEAFF,TGTGCCAGCACCTTACGACGGGAAGGCACTGAAGCTTTCTTT
TRBJ2-1,.,TRBD2,13,TRBV29-1,CSVDKAGSNEQFF,TGCAGCGTTGATAAAGCGGGGAGTAATGAGCAGTTCTTC
TRBJ2-6,few,TRBD1,14,TRBV11-2,CATNRGAGANGLTF,TGTGCCACTAACAGGGGGGCTGGGGCCAACGGCCTGACTTTC
TRBJ2-3,.,TRBD1,16,TRBV27,CASSSGTGGRTDTQYF,TGTGCCAGCAGTTCCGGGACAGGGGGAAGGACAGATACGCAGTATTTT
TRBJ2-7,.,.,12,TRBV2,CASSEVTYEQYF,TGTGCCAGCAGTGAAGTCACCTACGAGCAGTACTTC
TRBJ1-5,once,.,14,TRBV6-5,CASSAGYSNQPQHF,TGTGCCAGCAGTGCAGGTTATAGCAATCAGCCCCAGCATTTT
TRBJ2-5,few,TRBD2,16,TRBV6-1,CASSEGLAVPAKTQYF,TGTGCCAGCAGTGAAGGGCTAGCGGTCCCCGCGAAGACCCAGTACTTC
TRBJ2-3,.,TRBD2,16,TRBV7-3,CASSLGWTRGTDTQYF,TGTGCCAGCAGCTTAGGTTGGACTAGGGGCACAGATACGCAGTATTTT
TRBJ2-7,once,TRBD2,14,TRBV11-2,CASSFTSDSYEQYF,TGTGCCAGCAGCTTTACTAGCGACTCCTACGAGCAGTACTTC
TRBJ1-2,.,TRBD1,14,TRBV7-9,CASSPMTGEDGYTF,TGTGCCAGCAGTCCTATGACAGGGGAGGATGGCTACACCTTC
TRBJ1-1,.,TRBD1,15,TRBV4-1,CASNHPGTGIVSAFF,TGCGCCAGCAATCACCCGGGGACAGGGATCGTCTCAGCTTTCTTT
TRBJ1-5,few,.,20,TRBV23-1,CASSHATWGAWRDSNQPQHF,TGCGCCAGCAGTCATGCGACCTGGGGCGCGTGGCGGGATAGCAATCAGCCCCAGCATTTT
TRBJ2-1,.,.,14,TRBV19,CASSIVEGYNEQFF,TGTGCCAGTAGTATAGTCGAGGGTTACAATGAGCAGTTCTTC
TRBJ1-1,.,TRBD1,15,TRBV4-1,CASSQEQGAIGEAFF,TGCGCCAGCAGCCAAGAGCAGGGGGCTATCGGTGAAGCTTTCTTT
TRBJ2-2,.,.,15,TRBV5-1,CASSFVRQSDGELFF,TGCGCCAGCAGCTTTGTACGGCAGAGCGACGGGGAGCTGTTTTTT
TRBJ1-2,.,.,11,TRBV27,CASSGGGGYTF,TGTGCCAGCAGTGGGGGCGGGGGCTACACCTTC
TRBJ1-1,few,TRBD1,13,TRBV4-2,CASSPDRGGEAFF,TGTGCCAGCAGCCCCGACAGGGGTGGTGAAGCTTTCTTT
TRBJ1-4,.,TRBD1,16,TRBV18,CASSPGTGGRREKLFF,TGTGCCAGCTCACCGGGAACAGGGGGCCGAAGAGAAAAACTGTTTTTT